This TCR beta chain was sequenced for a study of T cells and copy number aberrations in small-cell lung cancer. Profiled with immunoSEQ multiplex PCR; TCRdb holds only in-frame clones, not every one. This sample carries 9,400 or so clones, about three quarters of them seen once, and the ten largest clones take about a third. General observations from the study: A small sample size limited this study; results need validation. Compared with adjacent lung tissue, tumors had lower T-cell richness and clonality and non-significantly lower density.

About this clone: Antigen specificity is unknown. The conserved phenylalanine or tryptophan is not found at the CDR3 terminus, so this likely reflects a read error. The DNA is left out, because the CDR3 cannot be placed on it with certainty; the CDR3 is given as TCRdb lists it.

Donors were all either smokers or heavy second-hand smokers. Adjacent normal lung was taken at least 2 cm from tumor. CDR1 is SGHDT and CDR2 is YYEEEE in the germline V gene. The CDR3 totals 14 residues, both ends included. The receptor's source is a man aged 55 to 70 with small cell lung cancer. The genes are TRBV5-6 and TRBJ1-1. Sequenced material: normal tissue next to the tumor. Here the CDR3 reads CASSSDMGKRPGST.